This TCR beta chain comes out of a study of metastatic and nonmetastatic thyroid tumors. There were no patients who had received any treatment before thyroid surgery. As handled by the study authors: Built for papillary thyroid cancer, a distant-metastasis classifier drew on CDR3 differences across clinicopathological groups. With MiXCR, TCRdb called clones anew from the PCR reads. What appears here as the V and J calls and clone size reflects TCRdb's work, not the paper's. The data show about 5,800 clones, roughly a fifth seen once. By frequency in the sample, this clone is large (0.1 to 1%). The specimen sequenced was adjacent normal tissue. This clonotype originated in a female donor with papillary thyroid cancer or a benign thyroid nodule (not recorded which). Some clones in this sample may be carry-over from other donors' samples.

DNA for the CDR3: TGTGCCAGCAGTCCCCGCCCGACTAGCGGAGTTCTCTACGAGCAGTACTTC. Translating gives CASSPRPTSGVLYEQYF. The rearrangement uses TRBV12-3 or TRBV12-4 and TRBJ2-7; 9 bases are a match to TRBD2. The ends lost 5 bases at V and 3 bases at J; junction bases unmatched: 14. CDR3 length: 17 amino acids.